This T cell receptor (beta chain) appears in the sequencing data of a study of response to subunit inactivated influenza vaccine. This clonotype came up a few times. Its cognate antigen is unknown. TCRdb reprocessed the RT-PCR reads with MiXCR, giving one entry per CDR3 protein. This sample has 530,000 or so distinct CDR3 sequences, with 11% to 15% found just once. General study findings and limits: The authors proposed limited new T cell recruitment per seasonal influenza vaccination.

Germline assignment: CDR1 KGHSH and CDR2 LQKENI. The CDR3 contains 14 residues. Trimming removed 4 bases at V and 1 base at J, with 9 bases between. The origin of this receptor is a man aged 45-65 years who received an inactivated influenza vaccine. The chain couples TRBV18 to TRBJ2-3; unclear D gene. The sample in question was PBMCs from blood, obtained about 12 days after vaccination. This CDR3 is CASSRREGTDTQYF. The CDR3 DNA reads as TGTGCCAGCTCACGTCGAGAAGGCACAGATACGCAGTATTTT.